This T cell receptor (beta chain) was obtained from a study of blood T cell repertoires in COVID-19. The wider study: T cells, B-cell-depleted T cells, or PBMCs supplied cDNA or gDNA.

Trimming took off 5 bases at V and 0 bases at J, with 20 bases between the two ends. CDR3 length equals 18 residues. Germline V gene lookup returns CDR1 LNHDA and CDR2 SQIVND (reference sequence). Repertoires were generated with immunoSEQ multiplex PCR, while TCRdb's copy carries only in-frame clones and drops some. The sample yields roughly 57,000 clones, 77% seen once. This clone appeared a few times. The source is a man between 65 and 85 years old with active or convalescent COVID-19. The chain joins TRBV19 to TRBJ1-3, with D maybe TRBD1 (6 bases). Sequencing was done on a sample of peripheral blood. This CDR3 is CASSLGGPKRGSGNTIYF. For the CDR3, the DNA is TGTGCCAGTAGTTTGGGGGGGCCTAAACGAGGCTCTGGAAACACCATATATTTT.